This T cell receptor beta chain was recorded in a study of blood T cell repertoires in COVID-19. Some clones are missing from TCRdb's copy, which holds only in-frame ones; the method was immunoSEQ multiplex PCR. Of just over 35,000 clones listed, about 88% are singletons. Germline CDR1 reads MNHEY; CDR2 reads SMNVEV (reference sequence). Trimming took off 5 bases at V and 6 bases at J, with 13 bases between the two ends. This CDR3 has 14 residues. The source of this sequence is a human donor in a cohort sampled during active COVID-19. Material: peripheral blood. V and J are TRBV27 and TRBJ2-2, with TRBD1 as a possible D gene (5 bases). CDR3 sequence: CASSPQGPPGELFF. The CDR3 DNA sequence: TGTGCCAGCAGTCCCCAGGGTCCCCCCGGGGAGCTGTTTTTT.